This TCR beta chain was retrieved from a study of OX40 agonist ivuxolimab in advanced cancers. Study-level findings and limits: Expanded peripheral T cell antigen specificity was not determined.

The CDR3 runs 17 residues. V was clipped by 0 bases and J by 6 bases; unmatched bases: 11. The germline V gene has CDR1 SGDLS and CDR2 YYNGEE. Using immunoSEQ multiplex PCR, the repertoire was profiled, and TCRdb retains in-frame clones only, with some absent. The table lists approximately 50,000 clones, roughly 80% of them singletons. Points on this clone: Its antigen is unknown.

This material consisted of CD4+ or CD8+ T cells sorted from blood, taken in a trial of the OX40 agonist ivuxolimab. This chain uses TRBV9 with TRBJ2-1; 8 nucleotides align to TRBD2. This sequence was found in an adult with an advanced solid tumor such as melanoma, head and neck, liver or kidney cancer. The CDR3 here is CASSVASRGAGPNEQFF. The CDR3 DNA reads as TGTGCCAGCAGCGTAGCCTCGCGGGGGGCTGGGCCCAATGAGCAGTTCTTC.